This T cell receptor (beta chain) was documented in a study of neurological immune-mediated disorders. V lost 0 bases to trimming and J lost 6 bases, with 6 bases between them. Germline CDR1 is MGHRA and CDR2 is YSYEKL. This CDR3 comprises 13 residues. The cDNA was produced through 5'RACE with 10-nucleotide random UMIs. TCRdb independently ran MiXCR on the 5' RACE reads; one entry per CDR3 protein. The sample contains tens of thousands of distinct CDR3 sequences, about 2% of which appear only once. Sequencing was carried out using PBMCs. V usage is TRBV4-1 and J usage is TRBJ1-5; D call uncertain. The sequence was collected from a woman in her thirties or forties with multiple sclerosis. This CDR3 reads CASSQEIRQPQHF. CDR3 sequence (DNA): TGCGCCAGCAGCCAAGAAATTCGTCAGCCCCAGCATTTT.